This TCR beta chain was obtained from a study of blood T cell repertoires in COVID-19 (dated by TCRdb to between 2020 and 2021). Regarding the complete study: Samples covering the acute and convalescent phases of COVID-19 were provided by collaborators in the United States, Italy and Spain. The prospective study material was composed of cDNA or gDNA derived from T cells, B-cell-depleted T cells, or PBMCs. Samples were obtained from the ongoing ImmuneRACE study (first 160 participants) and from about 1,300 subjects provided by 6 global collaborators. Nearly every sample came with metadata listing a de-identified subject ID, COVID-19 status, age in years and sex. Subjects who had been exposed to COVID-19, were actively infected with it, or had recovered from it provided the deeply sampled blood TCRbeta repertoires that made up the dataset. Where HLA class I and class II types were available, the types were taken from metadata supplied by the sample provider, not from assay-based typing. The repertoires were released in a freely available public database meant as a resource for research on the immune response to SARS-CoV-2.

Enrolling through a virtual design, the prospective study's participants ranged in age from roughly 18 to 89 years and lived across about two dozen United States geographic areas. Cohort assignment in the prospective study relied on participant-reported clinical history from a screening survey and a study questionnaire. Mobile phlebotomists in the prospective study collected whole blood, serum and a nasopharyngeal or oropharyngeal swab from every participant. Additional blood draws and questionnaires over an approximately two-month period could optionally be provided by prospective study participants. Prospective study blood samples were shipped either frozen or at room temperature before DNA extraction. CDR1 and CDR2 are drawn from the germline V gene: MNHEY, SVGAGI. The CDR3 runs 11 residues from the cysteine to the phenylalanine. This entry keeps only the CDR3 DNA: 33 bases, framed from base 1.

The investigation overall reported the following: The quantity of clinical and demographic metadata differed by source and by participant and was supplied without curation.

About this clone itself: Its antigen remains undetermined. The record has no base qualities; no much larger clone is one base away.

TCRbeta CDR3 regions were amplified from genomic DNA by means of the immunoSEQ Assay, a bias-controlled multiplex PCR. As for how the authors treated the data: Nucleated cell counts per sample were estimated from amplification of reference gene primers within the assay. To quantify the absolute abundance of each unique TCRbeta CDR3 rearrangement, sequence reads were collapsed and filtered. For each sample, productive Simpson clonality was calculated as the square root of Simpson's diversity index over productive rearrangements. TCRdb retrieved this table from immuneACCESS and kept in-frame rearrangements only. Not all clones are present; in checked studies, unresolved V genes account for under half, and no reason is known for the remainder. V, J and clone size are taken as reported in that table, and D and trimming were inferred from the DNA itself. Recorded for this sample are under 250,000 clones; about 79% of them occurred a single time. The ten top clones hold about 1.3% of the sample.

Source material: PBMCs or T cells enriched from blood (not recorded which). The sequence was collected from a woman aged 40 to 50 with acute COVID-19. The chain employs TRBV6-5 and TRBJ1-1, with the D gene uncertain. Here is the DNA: TGTGTAACAGAACGGAACACTGAAGCTTTCTTT. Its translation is CVTERNTEAFF.